A selection of T cell receptor beta chains follows, all from one sample in a study of beta chain features in type 1 diabetes. TCRdb keeps only in-frame clones here, not all; method: immunoSEQ multiplex PCR. The sample includes roughly 100,000 clones, about 26% of them seen just once. The sample comprised central memory CD4+ T cells from blood. These receptors were obtained from a woman between 18 and 29 years old with type 1 diabetes. Each CDR3 is given with its conserved first and last residue. The D gene is left open where the match is weak. Where a row states a size, it is once, few, many or the class of an expanded clone; other rows omit it.

>TRBD1|NA|TRBJ1-1|TRBV15
CATSNERTGGSSTEAFF
TGTGCCACCAGCAACGAGAGGACAGGGGGAAGTAGCACTGAAGCTTTCTTT
>NA|few|TRBJ1-3|TRBV7-2
CASSLGRSGGAFSGNTIYF
TGTGCCAGCAGCTTAGGAAGGAGCGGGGGAGCCTTCTCTGGAAACACCATATATTTT
>NA|NA|TRBJ2-3|TRBV5-1
CASSLARFSITDTQYF
TGCGCCAGCAGCTTGGCCCGTTTCAGTATCACAGATACGCAGTATTTT
>NA|NA|TRBJ2-1|TRBV6-1
CASISRTYNEQFF
TGTGCCAGCATATCCAGGACCTACAATGAGCAGTTCTTC
>NA|few|TRBJ2-3|TRBV10-3
CASRASEDTQYF
TGTGCCTCCCGGGCTAGCGAAGATACGCAGTATTTT
>NA|NA|TRBJ1-2|TRBV5-1
CASSLAGEDYGYTF
TGCGCCAGCAGCTTGGCAGGGGAAGACTATGGCTACACCTTC
>TRBD1|few|TRBJ1-3|TRBV5-6
CASSRQGFSGNTIYF
TGTGCCAGCAGCCGACAGGGATTCTCTGGAAACACCATATATTTT
>TRBD2|NA|TRBJ2-1|TRBV5-1
CASSLISGRFNEQFF
TGCGCCAGCAGCTTGATTAGCGGGAGATTCAATGAGCAGTTCTTC
>TRBD2|NA|TRBJ2-1|TRBV5-1
CASGRLASHNEQFF
TGCGCCAGCGGGCGACTAGCCTCCCACAATGAGCAGTTCTTC
>TRBD2|few|TRBJ2-1|TRBV19
CASSIRTSGRPEQFF
TGTGCCAGTAGTATAAGGACTAGCGGGAGGCCTGAGCAGTTCTTC
>TRBD2|few|TRBJ2-1|TRBV9
CASSARERGEQFF
TGTGCCAGCAGCGCGCGGGAGAGGGGTGAGCAGTTCTTC
>TRBD2|few|TRBJ2-1|TRBV28
CASSLGAGGPHNEQFF
TGTGCCAGCAGTTTGGGAGCGGGAGGGCCACACAATGAGCAGTTCTTC
>TRBD1|few|TRBJ2-5|TRBV5-6
CASSLDRGGQETQYF
TGTGCCAGCAGTCTCGACAGGGGGGGACAAGAGACCCAGTACTTC
>TRBD2|few|TRBJ2-2|TRBV28
CASSLVGTRNTGELFF
TGTGCCAGCAGTCTAGTCGGGACTAGGAACACCGGGGAGCTGTTTTTT
>NA|few|TRBJ2-1|TRBV19
CASSGEEFYNEQFF
TGTGCCAGTAGTGGCGAGGAATTTTACAATGAGCAGTTCTTC
>NA|few|TRBJ1-1|TRBV19
CASRGQFMNTEAFF
TGTGCCAGTAGAGGACAGTTTATGAACACTGAAGCTTTCTTT
>NA|NA|TRBJ2-7|TRBV2
CASSGSGYSSYEQYF
TGTGCCAGCAGCGGAAGCGGGTACAGCTCCTACGAGCAGTACTTC
>TRBD2|few|TRBJ2-1|TRBV19
CASSPSAGAPYNEQFF
TGTGCCAGTAGTCCATCTGCGGGAGCCCCATACAATGAGCAGTTCTTC
>NA|NA|TRBJ2-1|TRBV19
CASSMRVSSYNEQFF
TGTGCCAGTAGTATGAGGGTCAGCTCCTACAATGAGCAGTTCTTC
>NA|few|TRBJ2-2|TRBV5-1
CASSFGGDTGELFF
TGCGCCAGCAGCTTTGGAGGGGACACCGGGGAGCTGTTTTTT
>NA|NA|TRBJ1-5|TRBV5-1
CASSLGAAQPQHF
TGCGCCAGCAGCTTGGGGGCTGCCCAGCCCCAGCATTTT
>NA|NA|TRBJ1-1|TRBV5-1
CASSPPGSGQNTEAFF
TGCGCCAGCAGCCCGCCAGGATCCGGACAGAACACTGAAGCTTTCTTT
>NA|many|TRBJ2-1|TRBV19
CASTLNSGRGNGNEQFF
TGTGCCAGTACGTTAAACTCAGGCCGGGGGAATGGCAATGAGCAGTTCTTC
>NA|NA|TRBJ2-6|TRBV18
CASSPPGDPGANVLTF
TGTGCCAGCTCACCTCCAGGGGATCCTGGGGCCAACGTCCTGACTTTC
>TRBD1|NA|TRBJ2-3|TRBV7-2
CASSQGTGTDTQYF
TGTGCCAGCAGCCAAGGGACAGGCACAGATACGCAGTATTTT
>TRBD1|few|TRBJ1-2|TRBV5-6
CASSLTGEVYGYTF
TGTGCCAGCAGCTTGACAGGGGAGGTCTATGGCTACACCTTC
>TRBD2|few|TRBJ2-3|TRBV29-1
CSGRGGADTQYF
TGCAGCGGTCGGGGGGGGGCCGATACGCAGTATTTT
>TRBD1|few|TRBJ2-7|TRBV28
CASTQIDRDYYEQYF
TGTGCCAGCACCCAAATAGACAGGGATTACTACGAGCAGTACTTC
>NA|few|TRBJ2-5|TRBV19
CASSTRLGRETQYF
TGTGCCAGTAGCACTAGACTAGGTAGAGAGACCCAGTACTTC
>NA|few|TRBJ2-3|TRBV10-3
CAITSGTRGDTQYF
TGTGCCATCACCTCCGGGACTCGAGGGGATACGCAGTATTTT
>NA|NA|TRBJ2-7|TRBV18
CASSPNGGSYEQYF
TGTGCCAGCTCACCAAACGGTGGCTCCTACGAGCAGTACTTC
>TRBD1|few|TRBJ1-1|TRBV5-1
CASSLPGQGTEAFF
TGCGCCAGCAGCTTACCCGGACAGGGCACTGAAGCTTTCTTT
>NA|few|TRBJ2-5|TRBV11-1
CASSFLLEETQYF
TGTGCCAGCAGCTTTCTTCTAGAAGAGACCCAGTACTTC
>TRBD1|NA|TRBJ1-2|TRBV2
CASSETRGKNYGYTF
TGTGCCAGCAGTGAAACCAGGGGGAAGAACTATGGCTACACCTTC
>TRBD2|few|TRBJ2-5|TRBV19
CASSLILAGGGQETQYF
TGTGCCAGTAGTCTGATTCTAGCGGGAGGGGGCCAAGAGACCCAGTACTTC
>NA|few|TRBJ2-7|TRBV11-2
CASSSQGYEQYF
TGTGCCAGCAGCTCACAGGGATACGAGCAGTACTTC
>TRBD1|NA|TRBJ1-4|TRBV19
CASSTGQATNEKLFF
TGTGCCAGTAGTACCGGACAGGCAACTAATGAAAAACTGTTTTTT
>TRBD1|NA|TRBJ2-7|TRBV27
CASSTQTGGYYEQYF
TGTGCCAGCAGTACACAAACAGGGGGGTACTACGAGCAGTACTTC
>TRBD2|many|TRBJ2-5|TRBV29-1
CSETSGIPETQYF
TGCAGCGAGACTAGCGGGATTCCAGAGACCCAGTACTTC
>NA|NA|TRBJ1-4|TRBV5-4
CASRRDSEKLFF
TGTGCCAGCAGAAGAGACAGTGAAAAACTGTTTTTT
>TRBD2|few|TRBJ2-3|TRBV9
CASSETSGRADTQYF
TGTGCCAGCAGCGAGACTAGCGGGAGGGCTGATACGCAGTATTTT
>TRBD1|NA|TRBJ1-1|TRBV18
CASSLGTGDTEAFF
TGTGCCAGCTCACTAGGGACAGGGGACACTGAAGCTTTCTTT
>TRBD1|NA|TRBJ1-2|TRBV5-1
CASSSGTGRFSYGYTF
TGCGCCAGCAGCTCCGGGACAGGGCGGTTTAGTTATGGCTACACCTTC
>TRBD2|few|TRBJ2-2|TRBV4-3
CASSQGVLAGGGTGELFF
TGCGCCAGCAGCCAAGGGGTTTTAGCGGGAGGGGGCACCGGGGAGCTGTTTTTT
>NA|NA|TRBJ2-5|TRBV18
CASSPGSQETQYF
TGTGCCAGCTCACCAGGCTCCCAAGAGACCCAGTACTTC
>TRBD2|few|TRBJ2-7|TRBV5-1
CASSVKTSGIYEQYF
TGCGCCAGCAGCGTCAAAACTAGCGGGATTTACGAGCAGTACTTC
>TRBD2|few|TRBJ2-5|TRBV5-1
CASSLIAGGETQYF
TGCGCCAGCAGCTTGATCGCGGGAGGAGAGACCCAGTACTTC
>TRBD1|NA|TRBJ1-5|TRBV19
CASSTRRDSHQPQHF
TGTGCCAGTAGTACCCGAAGGGACAGCCATCAGCCCCAGCATTTT
>NA|few|TRBJ2-1|TRBV6-5
CASSGVGVAEFF
TGTGCCAGCAGTGGAGTCGGGGTAGCGGAGTTCTTC
>TRBD2|NA|TRBJ2-1|TRBV6-5
CASKRTSGRDEQFF
TGTGCCAGCAAAAGGACTAGCGGGAGGGATGAGCAGTTCTTC
>NA|few|TRBJ2-2|TRBV28
CASSPSWLDTGELFF
TGTGCCAGCAGCCCTAGCTGGTTAGACACCGGGGAGCTGTTTTTT
>NA|NA|TRBJ1-3|TRBV30
CASTRVSGNTIYF
TGTGCCTCCACTAGGGTCTCTGGAAACACCATATATTTT
>TRBD1|few|TRBJ2-3|TRBV7-8
CASSLGQSTDTQYF
TGTGCCAGCAGCCTGGGACAGTCCACAGATACGCAGTATTTT
>TRBD2|few|TRBJ2-3|TRBV7-9
CASSLRLAAITDTQYF
TGTGCCAGCAGCTTGAGACTAGCGGCTATCACAGATACGCAGTATTTT